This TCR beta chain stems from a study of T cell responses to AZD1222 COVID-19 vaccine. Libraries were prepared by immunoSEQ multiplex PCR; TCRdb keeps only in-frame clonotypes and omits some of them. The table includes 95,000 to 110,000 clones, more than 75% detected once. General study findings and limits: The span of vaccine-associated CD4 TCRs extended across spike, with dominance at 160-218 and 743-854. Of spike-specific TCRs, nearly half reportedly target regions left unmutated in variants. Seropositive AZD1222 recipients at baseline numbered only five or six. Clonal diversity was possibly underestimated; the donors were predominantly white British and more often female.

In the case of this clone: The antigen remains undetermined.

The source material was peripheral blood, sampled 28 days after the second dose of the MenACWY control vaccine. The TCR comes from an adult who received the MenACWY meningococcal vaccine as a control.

The CDR3 sequence: CASSLVGVAKNIQYF. The CDR3 DNA reads TGTGCCAGCAGCTTAGTGGGAGTAGCCAAAAACATTCAGTACTTC. The gene calls are TRBV7-9 and TRBJ2-4; D is perhaps TRBD2 (5 bases). Deletions cut 1 base from V and 0 bases from J, with 7 bases between. There are 15 residues in the CDR3. Germline V gives CDR1 SEHNR, CDR2 FQNEAQ (reference sequence).